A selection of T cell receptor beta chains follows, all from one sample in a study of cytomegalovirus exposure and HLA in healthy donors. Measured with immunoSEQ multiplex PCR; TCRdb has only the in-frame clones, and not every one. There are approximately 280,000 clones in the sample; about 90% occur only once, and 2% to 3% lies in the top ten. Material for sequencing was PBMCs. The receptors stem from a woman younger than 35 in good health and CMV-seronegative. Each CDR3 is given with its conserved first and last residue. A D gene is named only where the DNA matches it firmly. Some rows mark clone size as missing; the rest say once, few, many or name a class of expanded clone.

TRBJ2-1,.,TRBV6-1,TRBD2,CASSWRGAAYNEQFF,TGTGCCAGCAGTTGGCGGGGGGCGGCTTACAATGAGCAGTTCTTC
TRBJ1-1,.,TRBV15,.,CATRFSATEAFF,TGTGCCACCAGATTTAGCGCGACTGAAGCTTTCTTT
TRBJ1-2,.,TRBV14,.,CASSQSRASSGYTF,TGTGCCAGCAGCCAAAGTCGAGCTTCAAGCGGCTACACCTTC
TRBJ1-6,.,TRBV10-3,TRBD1,CAISERGTGDSPLHF,TGTGCCATCAGTGAGAGGGGGACAGGGGATTCACCCCTCCACTTT
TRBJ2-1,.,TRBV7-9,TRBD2,CASPGTSGGDYNEQFF,TGTGCCAGCCCCGGGACTAGCGGGGGGGATTACAATGAGCAGTTCTTC
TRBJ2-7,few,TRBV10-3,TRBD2,CAISEGLAGGAYEQYF,TGTGCCATCAGTGAGGGACTAGCGGGGGGAGCCTACGAGCAGTACTTC
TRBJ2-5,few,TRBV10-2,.,CAAGSQETQYF,TGCGCCGCGGGCAGCCAAGAGACCCAGTACTTC
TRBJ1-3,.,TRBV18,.,CASSPRGGFTGNTIYF,TGTGCCAGCTCACCACGGGGGGGATTTACTGGAAACACCATATATTTT
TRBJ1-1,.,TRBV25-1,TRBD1,CASSAKGGMNTEAFF,TGTGCCAGCAGTGCTAAAGGGGGCATGAACACTGAAGCTTTCTTT
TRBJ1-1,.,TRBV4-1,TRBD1,CASSQGDRANTEAFF,TGCGCCAGCAGCCAAGGGGACAGGGCGAACACTGAAGCTTTCTTT
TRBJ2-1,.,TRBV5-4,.,CASSATAGHNEQFF,TGTGCCAGCAGCGCAACCGCGGGGCACAATGAGCAGTTCTTC
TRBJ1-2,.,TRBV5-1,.,CASSLDRVYDYGYTF,TGCGCCAGCAGCTTGGACAGGGTTTATGACTATGGCTACACCTTC
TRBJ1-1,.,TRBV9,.,CASSVAEGVGNTEAFF,TGTGCCAGCAGCGTAGCCGAGGGAGTGGGGAACACTGAAGCTTTCTTT
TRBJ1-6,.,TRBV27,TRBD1,CASSLYGTGGGSPLHF,TGTGCCAGCAGTTTATATGGGACAGGGGGCGGTTCACCCCTCCACTTT
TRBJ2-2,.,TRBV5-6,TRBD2,CASSSYSGGATGELFF,TGTGCCAGCAGCTCCTATAGCGGGGGCGCCACCGGGGAGCTGTTTTTT
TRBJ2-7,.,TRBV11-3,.,CASSPGVNEQYF,TGTGCCAGCAGCCCCGGGGTGAACGAGCAGTACTTC
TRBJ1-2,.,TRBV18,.,CASSPRGSNNYGYTF,TGTGCCAGCTCACCACGGGGCAGTAATAACTATGGCTACACCTTC
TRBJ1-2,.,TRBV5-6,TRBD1,CASSLGGRTGQYGYTF,TGTGCCAGCAGCTTGGGAGGCCGGACAGGACAGTATGGCTACACCTTC
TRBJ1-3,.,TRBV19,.,CASSTSTLLQRNTIYF,TGTGCCAGTAGTACCTCGACACTTCTCCAGCGAAACACCATATATTTT
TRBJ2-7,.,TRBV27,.,CASNSGDNPYEQYF,TGTGCCAGCAATTCCGGGGACAACCCCTACGAGCAGTACTTC
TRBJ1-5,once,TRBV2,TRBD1,CASRGRTGGEVSNQPQHF,TGTGCCAGCAGGGGCAGGACAGGGGGCGAGGTGAGCAATCAGCCCCAGCATTTT
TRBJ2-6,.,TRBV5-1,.,CASSRAGTRVSGANVLTF,TGCGCCAGCAGCCGGGCAGGAACGAGGGTCTCTGGGGCCAACGTCCTGACTTTC
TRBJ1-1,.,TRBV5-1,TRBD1,CASRTWATGGVNTEAFF,TGCGCCAGCCGAACCTGGGCGACAGGGGGGGTGAACACTGAAGCTTTCTTT
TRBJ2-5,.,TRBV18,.,CASSPTRGWSQETQYF,TGTGCCAGCTCACCCACGAGGGGGTGGAGTCAAGAGACCCAGTACTTC
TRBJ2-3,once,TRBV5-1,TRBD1,CASSRGTGARTTPTSLSTDTQYF,TGCGCCAGCAGCCGTGGGACAGGGGCCCGGACGACCCCCACAAGCCTTAGCACAGATACGCAGTATTTT
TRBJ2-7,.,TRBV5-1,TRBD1,CASSETSTGPTYEQYF,TGCGCCAGCAGCGAGACTTCGACAGGGCCGACCTACGAGCAGTACTTC
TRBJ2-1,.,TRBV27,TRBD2,CASSSGLAGNTYNEQFF,TGTGCCAGCAGCTCAGGACTAGCGGGAAATACCTACAATGAGCAGTTCTTC
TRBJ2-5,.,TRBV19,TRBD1,CASSSRTGQETQYF,TGTGCCAGTTCCTCCCGGACAGGCCAAGAGACCCAGTACTTC
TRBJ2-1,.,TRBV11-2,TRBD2,CASSFSGGPGNEQFF,TGTGCCAGCAGCTTTAGCGGGGGGCCGGGGAATGAGCAGTTCTTC
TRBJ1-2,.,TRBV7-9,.,CASSLVAGVGYTF,TGTGCCAGCAGCTTAGTGGCAGGGGTTGGCTACACCTTC
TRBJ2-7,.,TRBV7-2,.,CASSLAAGSRTYEQYF,TGTGCCAGCAGCTTAGCAGCGGGCTCTAGGACCTACGAGCAGTACTTC
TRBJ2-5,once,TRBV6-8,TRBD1,CASSRDSQETQYF,TGTGCCAGCAGTCGGGACAGCCAAGAGACCCAGTACTTC
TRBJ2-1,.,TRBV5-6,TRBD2,CASSKTSGGRNEQFF,TGTGCCAGCAGCAAGACTAGCGGGGGGCGCAATGAGCAGTTCTTC
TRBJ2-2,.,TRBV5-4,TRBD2,CASSPRLAGNTGELFF,TGTGCCAGCAGCCCTCGACTAGCGGGGAACACCGGGGAGCTGTTTTTT
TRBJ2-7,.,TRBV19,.,CASSLGGGGYEQYF,TGTGCCAGTAGTCTTGGAGGGGGGGGCTACGAGCAGTACTTC
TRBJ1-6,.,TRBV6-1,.,CASSPQDSYSPLHF,TGTGCCAGCAGTCCCCAGGACTCCTATTCACCCCTCCACTTT
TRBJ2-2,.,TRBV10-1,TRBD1,CASSTGTGNTGELFF,TGCGCCAGTTCTACCGGGACAGGGAACACCGGGGAGCTGTTTTTT
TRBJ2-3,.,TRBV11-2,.,CASSPHTDTQYF,TGTGCCAGCAGCCCACACACAGATACGCAGTATTTT
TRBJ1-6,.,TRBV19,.,CASSIRGNSPLHF,TGTGCCAGTAGTATACGCGGGAATTCACCCCTCCACTTT
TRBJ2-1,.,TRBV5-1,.,CASSLGDLPNEQFF,TGTGCCAGCAGCTTGGGGGACTTACCCAATGAGCAGTTCTTC
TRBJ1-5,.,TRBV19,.,CAGSRGGNQPQHF,TGTGCCGGATCAAGGGGTGGCAATCAGCCCCAGCATTTT
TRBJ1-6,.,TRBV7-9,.,CASSPTLDGGNSPLHF,TGTGCCAGCAGCCCCACCCTCGACGGGGGGAATTCACCCCTCCACTTT
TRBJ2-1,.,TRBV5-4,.,CASSYPERPAGNEQFF,TGTGCCAGCAGCTACCCGGAGCGACCGGCTGGGAATGAGCAGTTCTTC
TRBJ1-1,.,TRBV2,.,CASSERLTEAFF,TGTGCCAGCAGTGAACGGTTGACTGAAGCTTTCTTT
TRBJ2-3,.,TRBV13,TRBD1,CASSPTGSSESTQYF,TGTGCCAGCAGCCCGACAGGGTCTTCGGAGAGTACGCAGTATTTT
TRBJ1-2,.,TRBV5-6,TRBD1,CASSPGQGAKSNYGYTF,TGTGCCAGCAGCCCAGGACAGGGGGCCAAATCTAACTATGGCTACACCTTC
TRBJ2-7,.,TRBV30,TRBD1,CAWSVLGQGAHEQYF,TGTGCCTGGAGTGTCCTGGGACAGGGGGCCCACGAGCAGTACTTC
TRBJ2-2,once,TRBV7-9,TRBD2,CASSLDRGGFGNGELFF,TGTGCCAGCAGCTTAGATCGCGGGGGATTCGGTAACGGGGAGCTGTTTTTT
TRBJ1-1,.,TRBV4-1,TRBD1,CASSQEGHRGRSWEAFF,TGCGCCAGCAGCCAAGAAGGACACAGGGGGCGGTCCTGGGAAGCTTTCTTT
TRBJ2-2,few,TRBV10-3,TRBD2,CAISESSGGEQVGELFF,TGTGCCATCAGTGAGTCTAGCGGGGGGGAGCAAGTCGGGGAGCTGTTTTTT
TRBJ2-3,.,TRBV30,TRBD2,CAWSGLAGTATQYF,TGTGCCTGGAGTGGGCTAGCGGGGACCGCTACGCAGTATTTT
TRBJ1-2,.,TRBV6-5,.,CASSYSRQTNYGYTF,TGTGCCAGCAGTTACTCCAGACAGACCAACTATGGCTACACCTTC
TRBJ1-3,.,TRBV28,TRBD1,CASSPGQDNTIYF,TGTGCCAGCAGTCCTGGACAGGACAACACCATATATTTT
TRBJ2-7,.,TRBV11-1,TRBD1,CASSEWDSYEQYF,TGTGCCAGCAGCGAATGGGACAGCTACGAGCAGTACTTC
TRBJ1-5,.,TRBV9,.,CASSVGGLSNQPQHF,TGTGCCAGCAGCGTAGGGGGGCTTAGCAATCAGCCCCAGCATTTT
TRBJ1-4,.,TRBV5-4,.,CASSFGQTGEKLFF,TGTGCCAGCAGCTTTGGGCAGACGGGAGAAAAACTGTTTTTT
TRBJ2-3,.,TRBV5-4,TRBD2,CASRDRAGGDTQYF,TGTGCCAGCAGAGATCGGGCGGGGGGAGATACGCAGTATTTT